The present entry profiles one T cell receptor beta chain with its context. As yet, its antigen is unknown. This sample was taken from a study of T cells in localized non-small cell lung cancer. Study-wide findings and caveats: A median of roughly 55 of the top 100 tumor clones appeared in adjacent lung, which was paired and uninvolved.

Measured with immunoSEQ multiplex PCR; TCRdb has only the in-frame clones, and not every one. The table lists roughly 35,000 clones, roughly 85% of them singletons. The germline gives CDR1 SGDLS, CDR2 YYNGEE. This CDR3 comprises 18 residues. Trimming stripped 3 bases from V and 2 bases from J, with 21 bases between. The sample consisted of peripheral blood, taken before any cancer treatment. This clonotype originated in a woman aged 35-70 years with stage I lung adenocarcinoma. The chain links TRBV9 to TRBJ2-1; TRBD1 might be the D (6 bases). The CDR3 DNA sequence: TGTGCCAGCAGCGGGAACCCCGTTATGACAGGACCCTACAATGAGCAGTTCTTC. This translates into CASSGNPVMTGPYNEQFF. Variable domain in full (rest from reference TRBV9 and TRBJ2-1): DSGVTQTPKHLITATGQRVTLRCSPRSGDLSVYWYQQSLDQGLQFLIQYYNGEERAKGNILERFSAQQFPDLHSELNLSSLELGDSALYFCASSGNPVMTGPYNEQFFGPGTRLTVL.